The rows below give T cell receptor beta chains drawn from one sample of a study of CD8+ T cells in alopecia areata. The data were produced by immunoSEQ multiplex PCR, yet TCRdb's version contains in-frame clones alone and is incomplete. The sample holds around 97,000 clones, about nine tenths seen once. This sample comprised CD8+ T cells sorted from blood, obtained around week 31, from a patient treated with tofacitinib. The receptors originated from a human donor with alopecia areata. The CDR3 runs from the conserved cysteine through the conserved F or W. The order of the fields is V gene, J gene, clone size, D gene, CDR3 protein, CDR3 DNA. The D gene is left open where the match is weak. Size tells how often a clone was seen (once, few, many) or the class of an expanded clone, and some rows leave it out.

>TRBV27|TRBJ2-7|NA|TRBD1
CASSLGQLYEQYF
TGTGCCAGCAGTTTGGGACAGCTATACGAGCAGTACTTC
>TRBV6-5|TRBJ2-1|NA|NA
CASSWFPTGREFF
TGTGCCAGCAGTTGGTTTCCGACGGGACGAGAGTTCTTC
>TRBV27|TRBJ1-2|NA|NA
CASSLAGTQGYTF
TGTGCCAGCAGTTTAGCAGGGACCCAAGGCTACACCTTC
>TRBV29-1|TRBJ2-1|NA|TRBD2
CSVDLASGGEQFF
TGCAGCGTTGACTTGGCTAGCGGCGGTGAGCAGTTCTTC
>TRBV9|TRBJ1-3|once|NA
CASSDSSGNTIYF
TGTGCCAGCAGCGACAGCTCTGGAAACACCATATATTTT
>TRBV29-1|TRBJ2-1|once|TRBD2
CSVEEGGDNEQFF
TGCAGCGTTGAAGAGGGGGGGGACAATGAGCAGTTCTTC
>TRBV7-6|TRBJ2-5|NA|NA
CASSLILAPGEETQYF
TGTGCCAGCAGCTTAATCCTAGCGCCTGGGGAAGAGACCCAGTACTTC
>TRBV5-6|TRBJ2-7|NA|NA
CASSLQGTEQYF
TGTGCCAGCAGCTTGCAGGGCACCGAGCAGTACTTC
>TRBV5-1|TRBJ2-7|once|TRBD2
CASSLDASGSDLVYEQYF
TGCGCCAGCAGCTTGGATGCGAGCGGGAGTGATCTTGTCTACGAGCAGTACTTC
>TRBV10-3|TRBJ2-7|NA|NA
CAISWDRGYEQYF
TGTGCCATCAGTTGGGATCGAGGCTACGAGCAGTACTTC
>TRBV10-3|TRBJ1-1|NA|NA
CAISESLNTEAFF
TGTGCCATCAGCGAAAGCCTGAACACTGAAGCTTTCTTT
>TRBV12-5|TRBJ2-1|NA|NA
CASGLDSAVEQFF
TGTGCTAGTGGTTTAGACTCGGCGGTTGAGCAGTTCTTC
>TRBV4-1|TRBJ1-5|NA|NA
CASSQSKSQPQHF
TGCGCCAGCAGCCAATCGAAGTCTCAGCCCCAGCATTTT
>TRBV7-8|TRBJ2-1|NA|NA
CASSSNPGPGTPYNEQFF
TGTGCCAGCAGCTCCAACCCGGGACCCGGGACACCCTACAATGAGCAGTTCTTC
>TRBV27|TRBJ2-1|NA|NA
CASRLSNEQFF
TGTGCCAGCCGCTTGAGCAATGAGCAGTTCTTC
>TRBV27|TRBJ1-6|NA|NA
CASSPPGNSPLHF
TGTGCCAGCAGTCCCCCGGGAAATTCACCCCTCCACTTT
>TRBV30|TRBJ2-3|NA|TRBD1
CAWINSDTPGGSHTQYF
TGTGCCTGGATTAATAGCGACACTCCAGGGGGTTCTCATACGCAGTATTTT
>TRBV14|TRBJ1-1|NA|NA
CASSQGITEAFF
TGTGCCAGCAGCCAGGGAATAACTGAAGCTTTCTTT
>TRBV19|TRBJ2-1|NA|TRBD2
CASSLGGGSYNEQFF
TGTGCCAGTAGTCTCGGCGGGGGGTCCTACAATGAGCAGTTCTTC
>TRBV7-8|TRBJ2-3|NA|NA
CASGHGALGADTQYF
TGTGCCAGCGGGCACGGGGCTCTTGGGGCAGATACGCAGTATTTT
>TRBV6-1|TRBJ1-6|once|NA
CASSADTYNSPLHF
TGTGCCAGCAGTGCGGACACATATAATTCACCCCTCCACTTT
>TRBV7-8|TRBJ2-7|NA|TRBD2
CASSLVGPSGSNEQYF
TGTGCCAGCAGCTTAGTAGGCCCTAGCGGGAGCAACGAGCAGTACTTC
>TRBV5-6|TRBJ2-3|NA|TRBD2
CASSLYSSGFTDTQYF
TGTGCCAGCAGCTTGTATTCTAGCGGATTCACAGATACGCAGTATTTT
>TRBV6-5|TRBJ1-6|NA|NA
CASGKYGGGTSPLHF
TGTGCCAGCGGTAAATACGGAGGGGGTACTTCACCCCTCCACTTT
>TRBV6-1|TRBJ2-7|NA|NA
CASSAGAFYEQYF
TGTGCCAGCAGTGCAGGGGCCTTCTACGAGCAGTACTTC
>TRBV5-4|TRBJ2-7|NA|NA
CASSLAQGSEQYF
TGTGCCAGCAGCTTGGCACAAGGCTCCGAGCAGTACTTC
>TRBV7-6|TRBJ1-1|NA|TRBD1
CASSQTGYGTEAFF
TGTGCCAGCAGCCAGACAGGGTACGGCACTGAAGCTTTCTTT
>TRBV9|TRBJ2-3|NA|TRBD2
CASTPFSSGGADTQYF
TGTGCCAGCACCCCCTTCTCTAGCGGGGGGGCAGATACGCAGTATTTT